The clone carrying this TCR beta chain was counted at least ten times. The sample belongs to a study of early T cells in non-severe SARS-CoV-2 infection. Study details: Sequencing used unsorted whole-blood bulk RNA, so chains lack pairing.

Germline loops: CDR1 SQVTM, CDR2 ANQGSEA. Deletions cut 4 bases from V and 1 base from J, with 8 bases between. The CDR3 consists of 13 residues. cDNA molecules, individually, were tagged with unique molecular identifiers. TCRdb processed the 5' RACE reads anew with MiXCR; each CDR3 protein has one entry. Of 45,000 or so distinct CDR3 sequences listed, 4% are singletons. The source is an adult who was a healthcare worker with PCR-confirmed SARS-CoV-2 infection or an uninfected control (not recorded which). Sequencing was carried out using whole blood. The chain links TRBV29-1 to TRBJ1-5; D unclear. CDR3: CSVGTGSNQPQHF. CDR3 DNA sequence: TGCAGCGTTGGGACGGGAAGCAATCAGCCCCAGCATTTT.